Presented here are 23 T cell receptor beta chains from one specimen sequenced in a study of CD8 T cells in ankylosing spondylitis. TCRdb reprocessed the 5' RACE reads with MiXCR, giving one entry per CDR3 protein. The profile shows 150,000 to 200,000 distinct CDR3 sequences, roughly 31% of them singletons. The sample was synovial fluid, either unsorted or a sorted T cell fraction (not recorded which). These receptors all come from a male donor with ankylosing spondylitis.

This clonotype appeared a few times. The chain has TRBV7-9 and TRBJ1-5; 9 positions match TRBD1. Looked up from germline, CDR1 is SEHNR and CDR2 is FQNEAQ (reference sequence). CDR3 length: 15 residues. V lost 4 bases to trimming and J lost 4 bases; unmatched junction nucleotides: 5. The CDR3 loop is CASSYGDRVNQPQHF. The CDR3 bases are TGTGCCAGCAGCTACGGGGACAGGGTAAATCAGCCCCAGCATTTT.

The sample holds a few counts of this clonotype. The chain joins TRBV6-5 to TRBJ1-2; 11 bases map to TRBD1. The germline gives CDR1 MNHEY, CDR2 SVGAGI. This CDR3 spans 16 amino acids. V lost 2 bases to trimming and J lost 2 bases; unmatched junction nucleotides: 4. CDR3 sequence: CASSYHGTGGNYGYTF. CDR3 sequence (DNA): TGTGCCAGCAGTTACCACGGGACAGGGGGGAACTATGGCTACACCTTC.

V and J are TRBV7-3 and TRBJ2-1, with 7 positions matching TRBD1. Losses at the gene ends were 2 bases for V and 6 bases for J; bases not matched to a gene: 7. Germline CDR1 and CDR2: SGHTA and FQGTGA. CDR3 length: 15 residues. The CDR3 protein is CASSLYSPGGNEQFF. As DNA, the CDR3 is TGTGCCAGCAGCTTATATTCCCCAGGGGGCAATGAGCAGTTCTTC.

The rearrangement joins TRBV5-1 to TRBJ2-5; weak D call: TRBD1 (6 bases). Trimming pared 7 bases from V and 1 base from J, leaving 14 bases between. CDR3 size: 14 residues. The germline V gene has CDR1 SGHRS and CDR2 YFSETQ. CDR3 amino acids: CASRSLGAQETQYF. The CDR3 nucleotides are TGCGCCAGCCGCAGTCTGGGGGCCCAAGAGACCCAGTACTTC.

The chain uses TRBV20-1 and TRBJ1-1; maybe TRBD1 (6 bases). The CDR3 sequence is 12 residues long. Germline V gives CDR1 DFQATT, CDR2 SNEGSKA (reference sequence). The CDR3: CSAGAENTEAFF. The CDR3 bases are TGCAGCGCGGGGGCGGAGAACACTGAAGCTTTCTTT.

This rearrangement joins TRBV28 to TRBJ1-1; D not certain. The CDR3 consists of 14 residues. Germline CDR1 reads MDHEN; CDR2 reads SYDVKM. Trimming left V 3 bases short and J 1 base short, with 9 bases between. The CDR3 reads CASSLLPPNTEAFF. CDR3 bases: TGTGCCAGCAGTTTGCTTCCCCCGAACACTGAAGCTTTCTTT.

This clonotype was seen many times. This rearrangement joins TRBV20-1 to TRBJ2-1; D remains ambiguous. Germline loops: CDR1 DFQATT, CDR2 SNEGSKA (reference sequence). The V and J ends lost 6 bases and 4 bases respectively, with 10 bases between them. The CDR3 runs 12 residues. The CDR3 region has the DNA TGCAGTGCCCAATTCACGTACAATGAGCAGTTCTTC. This translates into CSAQFTYNEQFF.

As regards this clonotype: Possible read error: a much larger clone is one base away. Because the CDR3 is missing its conserved closing phenylalanine or tryptophan, this is likely a read error. The chain employs TRBV28 and TRBJ1-5; TRBD1 matches 7 bases. The V gene's germline CDR1 is MDHEN and CDR2 SYDVKM. V lost 6 bases and J lost 7; bases outside the gene matches: 9. The CDR3 extends over 14 amino acids. Here the CDR3 DNA reads TGTGCCAGCAGCCTAGGACAGGTCCGCCAGCCCCAGCATTCT. Translating gives CASSLGQVRQPQHS.

The chain couples TRBV18 to TRBJ2-5; D ambiguous. Looked up from germline, CDR1 is KGHSH and CDR2 is LQKENI. V was pared by 0 bases and J by 5 bases, with 16 bases between. CDR3 length: 16 amino acids. The CDR3 region is CASSPPRLASLETQYF. The DNA of the CDR3 is TGTGCCAGCTCACCACCCAGACTTGCCAGTTTGGAGACCCAGTACTTC.

This clonotype was seen repeatedly, ten times or more. V gene TRBV5-1 combines with J gene TRBJ1-1, with TRBD1 as a possible D gene (6 bases). The CDR3 extends over 15 amino acids. Trimming removed 4 bases from V and 1 base from J, with 14 bases in between. The germline gives CDR1 SGHRS, CDR2 YFSETQ. This chain's CDR3 is CASSPDSRGNTEAFF. The CDR3, as DNA: TGCGCCAGCAGCCCCGATAGCAGGGGGAACACTGAAGCTTTCTTT.

V is TRBV5-1 and J is TRBJ1-1; a weak D match, TRBD1 (6 bases). V lost 0 bases, J lost 3 bases, and 9 bases lay in between. CDR3 size: 14 residues. Germline CDR1 reads SGHRS; CDR2 reads YFSETQ. As DNA, the CDR3 is TGCGCCAGCAGCTTGGCACAGGGACACACTGAAGCTTTCTTT. Residues: CASSLAQGHTEAFF.

The chain combines TRBV24-1 with TRBJ2-7; no firm D call. The CDR3 runs to 16 residues. Deletions cut 0 bases from V and 2 bases from J, with 13 bases between. Germline V gene sequence: CDR1 KGHDR, CDR2 SFDVKD. CDR3 DNA sequence: TGTGCCACCAGTGATTTGCGGGTCCTTACACCCTACGAGCAGTACTTC. It encodes CATSDLRVLTPYEQYF.

The chain links TRBV6-1 to TRBJ1-2; D is unresolved. Germline CDR1 MNHNS, CDR2 SASEGT. The CDR3 is 13 residues long. Trimming left V 6 bases short and J 7 bases short, with 15 bases between. CDR3 loop: CASRPGPLVGYTF. The CDR3 DNA sequence: TGTGCCAGCAGGCCTGGGCCCTTAGTTGGCTACACCTTC.

This chain connects TRBV7-2 to TRBJ2-4; D is perhaps TRBD1 (5 bases). Trimming shortened V by 2 bases and J by 9 bases, and 5 bases separated the two germline ends. Looked up from germline, CDR1 is SGHTA and CDR2 is FQGNSA. CDR3 length: 11 residues. DNA of the CDR3: TGTGCCAGCAGCTTAAGGGGCATTCAGTACTTC. Translation gives CASSLRGIQYF.

The J gene is TRBJ1-1, the V gene TRBV25-1; D call uncertain. V was trimmed by 8 bases and J by 1 base, leaving 8 bases between them. This CDR3 contains 12 residues. The germline V gene encodes CDR1 MGHDK and CDR2 SYGVNS. CDR3 residues: CASYGQNTEAFF. CDR3 sequence (DNA): TGTGCCAGCTACGGGCAGAACACTGAAGCTTTCTTT.

This clonotype has more than one count but fewer than ten. The chain links TRBV5-4 to TRBJ1-1, with 7 positions matching TRBD1. The V gene's germline CDR1 is SGHNT and CDR2 YYREEE (reference sequence). Losses at the gene ends were 0 bases for V and 4 bases for J; bases not matched to a gene: 9. The CDR3 is made up of 16 amino acids. The CDR3 spells CASSLGQGEVGTEAFF. The CDR3 region has the DNA TGTGCCAGCAGCTTGGGTCAGGGGGAGGTTGGCACTGAAGCTTTCTTT.

The sample holds a few counts of this clonotype. The rearrangement uses TRBV7-2 and TRBJ2-2; D might be TRBD1 or TRBD2, each matching 5 bases. V was shortened by 3 bases and J by 3 bases, with 11 bases between the two germline ends. Per the germline V gene, CDR1 is SGHTA and CDR2 is FQGNSA. The CDR3 is 15 amino acids. The chain's CDR3 is CASSFAGAYTGELFF. The CDR3, as DNA: TGTGCCAGCAGCTTTGCCGGGGCGTACACCGGGGAGCTGTTTTTT.

The V gene is TRBV5-1, the J gene TRBJ2-7, with 11 bases matching TRBD1. CDR3 size: 14 residues. J lost 6 bases, V lost 3 bases, and 5 bases had no gene match. Germline V gene lookup returns CDR1 SGHRS and CDR2 YFSETQ. The CDR3: CASSSTGTGGEQYF. The CDR3 DNA is TGCGCCAGCAGCTCGACCGGGACAGGGGGCGAGCAGTACTTC.

V gene TRBV29-1 combines with J gene TRBJ1-2, with D hard to call. V gave up 3 bases and J gave up 4 bases, with 18 bases separating them. The CDR3 is made up of 15 amino acids. Germline values: CDR1 SQVTM, CDR2 ANQGSEA. This CDR3 reads CSVEGNPETPYGYTF. In DNA, the CDR3 is TGCAGCGTTGAGGGGAACCCCGAGACGCCCTATGGCTACACCTTC.

This clonotype is medium-sized (0.01 to 0.1%) in the sample. One junction end does not reproduce the germline sequence, and a read error may be involved. V gene TRBV7-3 combines with J gene TRBJ1-3; maybe TRBD1 (5 bases). Germline values: CDR1 SGHTA, CDR2 FQGTGA. The CDR3 consists of 12 residues. The DNA for the CDR3 is TGTGCCAGCAGCCATCCAGGCACCTTGGGGGGTTTT. Translated, it gives CASSHPGTLGGF.

The table lists this clonotype with a count of one. The rearrangement links TRBV20-1 to TRBJ2-3; 10 bases map to TRBD1. Germline values: CDR1 DFQATT, CDR2 SNEGSKA (reference sequence). This CDR3 spans 14 amino acids. V was clipped by 5 bases and J by 3 bases; unmatched bases: 5. CDR3 nucleotides: TGCAGTGCTGACCCGGGACAGGGGACAGATACGCAGTATTTT. Its translation is CSADPGQGTDTQYF.

The chain has TRBV28 and TRBJ1-5; D gene unclear. The CDR3 has 15 residues. V was trimmed by 1 base and J by 3 bases, leaving 10 bases between them. The V gene's germline CDR1 is MDHEN and CDR2 SYDVKM. The CDR3 nucleotides are TGTGCCAGCAGTTTATCGAGGCGGTACAATCAGCCCCAGCATTTT. Translated: CASSLSRRYNQPQHF.

The chain combines TRBV27 with TRBJ2-3, with a weak D call TRBD1 (6 bases). This CDR3 contains 16 residues. From germline, CDR1 is MNHEY and CDR2 SMNVEV (reference sequence). Between the trimmed V and J ends, which lost 2 bases and 6 bases, there was a span of 18 bases. CDR3: CASSLRGGGAGDTQYF. Here the CDR3 DNA reads TGTGCCAGCAGTTTAAGAGGGGGTGGGGCCGGGGATACGCAGTATTTT.